The rows below give T cell receptor beta chains drawn from one sample of a study of shared clonotypes between healthy human individuals. Assay: immunoSEQ multiplex PCR; the TCRdb copy retains only in-frame clones and omits some. The repertoire holds around 1.5 million clones, with around 98% as singletons. Sequenced input: naive CD4+ T cells sorted from blood. The receptor set was obtained from a man aged 25 to 40 in good health. Both conserved end residues are trimmed from each CDR3. The D gene is left open where the match is weak.

v_call: TRBV7-9
d_call: NA
j_call: TRBJ1-4
cdr3_aa: ASSLAVDSAGGKLF

v_call: TRBV20-1
d_call: NA
j_call: TRBJ1-1
cdr3_aa: SARARAEAF

v_call: TRBV18
d_call: NA
j_call: TRBJ2-5
cdr3_aa: ASSAHKGGETQY

v_call: TRBV28
d_call: NA
j_call: TRBJ2-7
cdr3_aa: ASSLSRAVYEQY

v_call: TRBV7-2
d_call: NA
j_call: TRBJ2-5
cdr3_aa: ASSLETRETQY

v_call: TRBV30
d_call: NA
j_call: TRBJ2-1
cdr3_aa: AWSVRAYNEQF

v_call: TRBV7-2
d_call: TRBD1
j_call: TRBJ1-5
cdr3_aa: ASSEKGQVRSNQPQH

v_call: TRBV6-5
d_call: NA
j_call: TRBJ2-7
cdr3_aa: ASSYSELSSYEQY

v_call: TRBV6-5
d_call: NA
j_call: TRBJ2-7
cdr3_aa: ASSYNPGASYEQY

v_call: TRBV9
d_call: TRBD2
j_call: TRBJ2-5
cdr3_aa: ASSVASGVLAGGQETQY

v_call: TRBV21-1
d_call: NA
j_call: TRBJ1-5
cdr3_aa: ASRCKGSNQPQH

v_call: TRBV5-1
d_call: TRBD2
j_call: TRBJ2-1
cdr3_aa: ASSFAGGSIDEQF

v_call: TRBV6-1
d_call: NA
j_call: TRBJ2-2
cdr3_aa: ASGGPGELF

v_call: TRBV5-1
d_call: NA
j_call: TRBJ2-3
cdr3_aa: ASSLGADTQY

v_call: TRBV5-1
d_call: TRBD1
j_call: TRBJ1-2
cdr3_aa: ASSWGRGTGDGYT

v_call: TRBV4-3
d_call: TRBD2
j_call: TRBJ2-3
cdr3_aa: ASSQETSGRQGTQY

v_call: TRBV9
d_call: NA
j_call: TRBJ2-3
cdr3_aa: ASSVQASTDTQY

v_call: TRBV2
d_call: TRBD1
j_call: TRBJ1-1
cdr3_aa: ASSEHRDRGHTEAF

v_call: TRBV9
d_call: NA
j_call: TRBJ2-7
cdr3_aa: ASSPRQEQY

v_call: TRBV21-1
d_call: NA
j_call: TRBJ2-7
cdr3_aa: ASSKGSSGRASYEQY

v_call: TRBV29-1
d_call: NA
j_call: TRBJ1-1
cdr3_aa: SARGRGGMVTEAF

v_call: TRBV18
d_call: TRBD2
j_call: TRBJ2-7
cdr3_aa: ASSPVETSGSYEQY

v_call: TRBV6-6
d_call: NA
j_call: TRBJ1-2
cdr3_aa: ASSYGNPYGYT

v_call: TRBV11-3
d_call: TRBD1
j_call: TRBJ2-3
cdr3_aa: ASSRTTGGTDTQY

v_call: TRBV2
d_call: TRBD1
j_call: TRBJ2-7
cdr3_aa: ASSVGQAPYEQY

v_call: TRBV14
d_call: NA
j_call: TRBJ2-1
cdr3_aa: ASSQARDPYNEQF

v_call: TRBV5-8
d_call: NA
j_call: TRBJ1-5
cdr3_aa: ASSLDLSQH

v_call: TRBV7-2
d_call: NA
j_call: TRBJ2-1
cdr3_aa: ASSFGIYNEQF

v_call: TRBV2
d_call: NA
j_call: TRBJ2-4
cdr3_aa: ASSELGGAAKNIQY

v_call: TRBV5-4
d_call: NA
j_call: TRBJ2-1
cdr3_aa: ASSPRGYNEQF

v_call: TRBV19
d_call: TRBD2
j_call: TRBJ2-7
cdr3_aa: ASSILAGGPLEQY

v_call: TRBV29-1
d_call: NA
j_call: TRBJ2-7
cdr3_aa: SVGGPDYEQY

v_call: TRBV28
d_call: TRBD1
j_call: TRBJ2-7
cdr3_aa: ASSSSGTGVYEQY

v_call: TRBV29-1
d_call: TRBD1
j_call: TRBJ1-1
cdr3_aa: SVGSRDSEAF

v_call: TRBV5-1
d_call: NA
j_call: TRBJ2-3
cdr3_aa: ASSLNGRSDTQY

v_call: TRBV15
d_call: NA
j_call: TRBJ2-1
cdr3_aa: ATSRNVPGPRGDEQF

v_call: TRBV29-1
d_call: NA
j_call: TRBJ2-7
cdr3_aa: SASGHYEQY

v_call: TRBV2
d_call: TRBD2
j_call: TRBJ2-1
cdr3_aa: ASILLAGLDEQF

v_call: TRBV7-9
d_call: TRBD1
j_call: TRBJ1-2
cdr3_aa: ASSPSPGQDGYT

v_call: TRBV18
d_call: TRBD1
j_call: TRBJ2-7
cdr3_aa: ASSLGQKPYEQY

v_call: TRBV14
d_call: NA
j_call: TRBJ2-1
cdr3_aa: ASSQGGPPFGQF

v_call: TRBV5-5
d_call: TRBD1
j_call: TRBJ2-7
cdr3_aa: ASILRGTGKTYEQY

v_call: TRBV9
d_call: NA
j_call: TRBJ2-2
cdr3_aa: ASSVGRRDTGELF